The following is a T cell receptor beta chain sequence with its context. The sample belongs to a study of cytomegalovirus exposure and HLA in healthy donors. PCR primers comprised 60 Vbeta and 13 Jbeta primers. Method: immunoSEQ multiplex PCR; TCRdb's copy keeps in-frame clones and lacks some. Among about 150,000 clones listed, less than 10% were seen once. Trimming removed 2 bases at V and 0 bases at J, with 9 bases between. Germline CDR1 reads SGDLS; CDR2 reads YYNGEE. This CDR3 has 15 residues. The TCR sequence derives from a man aged 45-60 years in good health and CMV-seronegative. The sequencing input was PBMCs. The V gene is TRBV9, the J gene TRBJ2-1, with a tentative D call TRBD2 (5 bases). CDR3 DNA: TGTGCCAGCAGCGTCGGGGAGCGCTCCTACAATGAGCAGTTCTTC. Its protein product is CASSVGERSYNEQFF. The variable domain in full, completed from reference TRBV9 and TRBJ2-1, reads DSGVTQTPKHLITATGQRVTLRCSPRSGDLSVYWYQQSLDQGLQFLIQYYNGEERAKGNILERFSAQQFPDLHSELNLSSLELGDSALYFCASSVGERSYNEQFFGPGTRLTVL.